This entry features one T cell receptor (beta chain) sequence. Its antigen is unknown. The sample comes from a study of cytomegalovirus exposure and HLA in healthy donors. Study results and limitations: Later analysis found that TCR beta chains associated with HLA were more clonally expanded than other, equally common chains. The authors listed approximately 160 TCR beta chains as cytomegalovirus-associated.

The primer mix had 60 Vbeta and 13 Jbeta primers. Profiled with immunoSEQ multiplex PCR; TCRdb holds only in-frame clones, not every one. The sample carries roughly 150,000 clones, roughly 84% recorded once. This clonotype was sampled from a woman aged 18-35 years in good health and CMV-seronegative. Input material: PBMCs.

The CDR3 DNA follows: TGTGCCAGCAGCTTTATGGGGCCTGGTAACACCGGGGAGCTGTTTTTT. Translated, it gives CASSFMGPGNTGELFF. V is TRBV11-2 and J is TRBJ2-2; a weak D match, TRBD1 (5 bases). This CDR3 contains 16 residues. Germline V gene data show CDR1 as SGHAT and CDR2 as FQNNGV. Trimming left V 3 bases short and J 2 bases short, with 13 bases between.